The rows below give T cell receptor beta chains drawn from one sample of a study of PD-L1 blockade in urothelial cancer. TCRdb's table, derived via immunoSEQ multiplex PCR, lists solely in-frame clones and lacks some. The sample records 55,000 or so clones, approximately 84% being singletons. The material was PBMCs, obtained around atezolizumab (anti-PD-L1) treatment. The origin of the receptors is a man aged 35-49 years with urothelial cancer. Both conserved end residues are part of each CDR3. D genes are given only for firm matches. A clone size is listed for some rows: how often the clone was seen (once, few, many), or a class if it is expanded.

j_call d_call v_call clone_size cdr3_aa cdr3_nt
TRBJ2-3 TRBD2 TRBV28 NA CASSLSSGNTDTQYF TGTGCCAGCAGTTTATCTAGCGGAAACACAGATACGCAGTATTTT
TRBJ1-5 TRBD1 TRBV7-2 NA CASSLLQGGLQHF TGTGCCAGCAGCCTCCTTCAGGGGGGACTCCAGCATTTT
TRBJ2-5 TRBD2 TRBV7-9 NA CASSGSWGGETQYF TGTGCCAGCAGCGGTTCTTGGGGGGGAGAGACCCAGTACTTC
TRBJ2-3 NA TRBV20-1 NA CSATPEDTQYF TGCAGTGCTACGCCGGAGGATACGCAGTATTTT
TRBJ2-6 NA TRBV6-5 NA CASRFDSSGANVLTF TGTGCCAGCAGGTTCGACAGCTCTGGGGCCAACGTCCTGACTTTC
TRBJ1-2 NA TRBV7-9 NA CASSSQLYGYTF TGTGCCAGCAGCTCACAGCTTTATGGCTACACCTTC
TRBJ2-3 TRBD2 TRBV4-2 few CASSQDRLAGGRDTQYF TGTGCCAGCAGCCAAGATAGGCTAGCGGGGGGGCGGGATACGCAGTATTTT
TRBJ2-3 NA TRBV27 NA CASSLPTGQDTQYF TGTGCCAGCAGTTTACCGACAGGACAAGATACGCAGTATTTT
TRBJ2-5 NA TRBV4-3 NA CASSQDGSGYRALPETQYF TGCGCCAGCAGCCAAGACGGATCGGGGTACAGGGCCCTCCCGGAGACCCAGTACTTC
TRBJ2-7 NA TRBV7-8 NA CASSFNTYEQYF TGTGCCAGCAGCTTTAACACCTACGAGCAGTACTTC
TRBJ2-7 NA TRBV30 NA CAWSPKPHSWNIEIWTFF TGTGCCTGGAGTCCCAAACCACACTCGTGGAACATTGAGATCTGGACATTCTTC
TRBJ2-3 NA TRBV5-1 NA CASSLGQWSDTQYF TGCGCCAGCAGCTTGGGACAGTGGTCAGATACGCAGTATTTT
TRBJ2-2 TRBD1 TRBV10-3 NA CASSHGTVGGELFF TGTGCCAGCAGCCACGGGACAGTCGGCGGGGAGCTGTTTTTT
TRBJ1-2 NA TRBV7-2 few CASSFDLWGDYGYTF TGTGCCAGCAGCTTCGATCTATGGGGGGACTATGGCTACACCTTC
TRBJ1-3 TRBD1 TRBV4-2 NA CASSPQGAGNTIYF TGTGCCAGCAGCCCACAGGGGGCTGGAAACACCATATATTTT
TRBJ2-4 NA TRBV28 many CASSRLAQGAKNIQYF TGTGCCAGCAGCCGCCTCGCCCAGGGGGCCAAAAACATTCAGTACTTC
TRBJ2-1 TRBD2 TRBV7-2 NA CASSLLSGSGSGYNEQFF TGTGCCAGCAGCTTACTTAGCGGGAGCGGGAGCGGTTACAATGAGCAGTTCTTC
TRBJ1-5 NA TRBV19 few CASTWQGDQPQHF TGTGCCAGTACGTGGCAGGGTGACCAGCCCCAGCATTTT
TRBJ1-4 TRBD1 TRBV28 NA CASSRDRGEKLFF TGTGCCAGCAGCCGGGACAGGGGAGAAAAACTGTTTTTT
TRBJ1-3 TRBD1 TRBV6-5 NA CASSRQGTSGNTIYF TGTGCCAGCAGCCGACAGGGTACCTCTGGAAACACCATATATTTT
TRBJ2-3 NA TRBV11-3 NA CASSDRSTDTQYF TGTGCCAGCAGCGACAGGTCGACAGATACGCAGTATTTT
TRBJ1-1 TRBD1 TRBV10-3 NA CAINKLGQALSEAFF TGTGCCATCAATAAATTGGGACAGGCGCTCAGTGAAGCTTTCTTT
TRBJ2-2 NA TRBV29-1 NA CSAQDRLNTGELFF TGCAGCGCCCAGGACAGACTTAACACCGGGGAGCTGTTTTTT
TRBJ1-2 TRBD1 TRBV4-2 once CASSQILPGQGVRGYTF TGTGCCAGCAGCCAAATTCTACCGGGACAGGGTGTACGTGGCTACACCTTC
TRBJ2-1 NA TRBV5-6 NA CASSLGAGRGSNEQFF TGTGCCAGCAGCTTGGGGGCCGGGAGAGGGTCCAATGAGCAGTTCTTC
TRBJ2-3 NA TRBV15 NA CATSRGYPGHSTDTQYF TGTGCCACCAGCAGGGGCTATCCGGGACACAGCACAGATACGCAGTATTTT
TRBJ2-1 TRBD2 TRBV6-1 NA CASRPGLAVHNEQFF TGTGCCAGCAGGCCGGGACTAGCGGTACACAATGAGCAGTTCTTC
TRBJ2-4 TRBD1 TRBV5-1 NA CASSFRDRGNIQYF TGCGCCAGCAGCTTCCGGGACAGGGGCAACATTCAGTACTTC
TRBJ2-1 NA TRBV7-2 NA CASAPSRGSSYNEQFF TGTGCCAGCGCCCCCTCCCGGGGGAGCTCCTACAATGAGCAGTTCTTC
TRBJ2-7 TRBD2 TRBV10-1 NA CASSEGRTSGTYEQYF TGCGCCAGCAGTGAGGGCCGGACTAGCGGAACCTACGAGCAGTACTTC
TRBJ1-1 TRBD1 TRBV9 once CASSVGRQGGPAFF TGTGCCAGCAGCGTTGGGAGGCAGGGGGGCCCGGCTTTCTTT
TRBJ1-2 NA TRBV28 NA CASSFKGWGRGGYTF TGTGCCAGCAGTTTTAAGGGTTGGGGGCGGGGGGGCTACACCTTC
TRBJ2-4 NA TRBV21-1 NA CANLKGPGQNSFRTKNIQYF TGTGCCAACCTAAAAGGGCCGGGACAGAACTCTTTTAGGACCAAAAACATTCAGTACTTC
TRBJ1-4 NA TRBV6-5 NA CASSYSQGIEKLFF TGTGCCAGCAGTTACTCACAGGGAATCGAAAAACTGTTTTTT
TRBJ2-7 NA TRBV11-2 NA CASSRLESDYEQYF TGTGCCAGCAGCCGACTAGAAAGTGATTACGAGCAGTACTTC
TRBJ2-7 NA TRBV28 once CASSSDSALSYEQYF TGTGCCAGCAGTTCGGACAGCGCTCTCTCCTACGAGCAGTACTTC
TRBJ2-5 NA TRBV28 NA CASRDASGLKQETQYF TGTGCCAGCAGGGATGCAAGCGGGCTTAAACAAGAGACCCAGTACTTC
TRBJ2-5 NA TRBV5-1 NA CASSSRLETQYF TGCGCCAGCAGCTCCAGGTTGGAGACCCAGTACTTC
TRBJ2-7 NA TRBV5-5 NA CASSAPGKAAYEQYF TGTGCCAGCAGCGCTCCGGGGAAGGCGGCCTACGAGCAGTACTTC
TRBJ2-1 NA TRBV19 NA CASSLRVWRSDNEQFF TGTGCCAGTAGTCTCAGAGTCTGGAGGTCGGACAATGAGCAGTTCTTC
TRBJ1-2 TRBD1 TRBV7-9 NA CASSLGYRGRLVDGYTF TGTGCCAGCAGCTTAGGGTACAGGGGGCGGTTAGTGGATGGCTACACCTTC
TRBJ2-2 TRBD2 TRBV9 NA CASSVAAGGDGGELFF TGTGCCAGCAGCGTAGCGGCGGGAGGGGACGGCGGGGAGCTGTTTTTT
TRBJ2-1 TRBD2 TRBV5-1 NA CASSLGGLRENDEQFF TGCGCCAGCAGCTTGGGGGGGTTGCGGGAGAACGATGAGCAGTTCTTC